This T cell receptor beta chain originates from a study of blood T cell repertoires in COVID-19. Study information: Both acute and convalescent COVID-19 samples were obtained from the United States, Italy and Spain. PBMCs, B-cell-depleted T cells, or T cells were the source of the cDNA or gDNA that made up the material.

Germline V gives CDR1 SGHTA, CDR2 FQGNSA. Trimming removed 5 bases from V and 5 bases from J; junction bases left unmatched: 9. This CDR3 has 15 residues. Per the study methods: Nucleated cell counts were estimated from reference gene primer amplification. The protocol was immunoSEQ multiplex PCR, while the TCRdb copy is restricted to in-frame clones and leaves out a portion. The V and J calls and the clone size are those of that table, but D and trimming were determined from the DNA. The data contain some 140,000 clones, 84% of them singletons. This clone occurred once. V is TRBV7-2 and J is TRBJ1-2, with 9 bases identical to TRBD1. Sequenced sample: peripheral blood. The source is a human donor in a cohort sampled during active COVID-19. CDR3 in DNA: TGTGCCAGCAGCCTGGATGGACAGGGGCGTTATGGCTACACCTTC. This translates into CASSLDGQGRYGYTF.